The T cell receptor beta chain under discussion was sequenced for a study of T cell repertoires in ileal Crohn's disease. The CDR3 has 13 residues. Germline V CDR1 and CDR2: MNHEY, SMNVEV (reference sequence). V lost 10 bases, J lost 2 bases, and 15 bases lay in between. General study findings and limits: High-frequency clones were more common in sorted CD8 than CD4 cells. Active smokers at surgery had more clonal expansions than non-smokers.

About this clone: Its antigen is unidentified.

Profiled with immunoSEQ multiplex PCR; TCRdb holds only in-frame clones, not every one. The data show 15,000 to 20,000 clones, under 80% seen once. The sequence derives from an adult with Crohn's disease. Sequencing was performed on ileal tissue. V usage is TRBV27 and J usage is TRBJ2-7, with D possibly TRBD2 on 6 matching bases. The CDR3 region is CATQFSGPYEQYF. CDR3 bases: TGTGCCACCCAATTTAGCGGCCCCTACGAGCAGTACTTC.